These 15 T cell receptor beta chains came from one sample sequenced in a study of cytomegalovirus exposure and HLA in healthy donors. PCR employed 60 Vbeta and 13 Jbeta primers. Produced via immunoSEQ multiplex PCR; TCRdb's table is partial and in-frame only. The repertoire table contains approximately 140,000 clones. Sequencing was done on a sample of PBMCs. Source of these receptors: a woman in her forties or fifties in good health and CMV-seronegative.

The genes are TRBV7-8 and TRBJ2-1, with a possible D match to TRBD2 (6 bases). The V gene's germline CDR1 is SGHVS and CDR2 FQNEAQ. This CDR3 contains 16 residues. The V end was cut by 3 bases, the J end by 0 bases, with 12 bases between. The CDR3 sequence: CASSFSGDFSYNEQFF. CDR3 nucleotide sequence: TGTGCCAGCAGCTTTAGCGGTGACTTCTCCTACAATGAGCAGTTCTTC.

This chain uses TRBV20-1 with TRBJ2-5, with D possibly TRBD1 on 6 matching bases. Per the germline V gene, CDR1 is DFQATT and CDR2 is SNEGSKA (reference sequence). The CDR3 contains 11 residues. The DNA of the CDR3 is TGCAGATGGGGCACAGGGGAGACCCAGTACTTC. Protein product: CRWGTGETQYF.

V is TRBV6-5 and J is TRBJ1-4; 9 bases are shared with TRBD1. CDR1 and CDR2 (germline): MNHEY, SVGAGI. The CDR3 length is 16 residues. The ends lost 4 bases at V and 5 bases at J; junction bases unmatched: 8. CDR3 DNA sequence: TGTGCCAGCAGTTTCCGAATACAGGGGGCGAATGAAAAACTGTTTTTT. This codes for CASSFRIQGANEKLFF.

The CDR3: CASSSGGTSDRGYEQYF. The DNA for the CDR3 is TGCGCCAGCAGCTCGGGGGGCACTTCGGACAGGGGATACGAGCAGTACTTC. This rearrangement joins TRBV5-1 to TRBJ2-7; 9 nucleotides line up with TRBD1. The germline gives CDR1 SGHRS, CDR2 YFSETQ. The CDR3 is 17 amino acids. Unmatched junction bases numbered 14, after V lost 3 bases and J lost 4 bases.

The J gene is TRBJ2-7, the V gene TRBV14; D perhaps matches TRBD2 (6 bases). Germline V gene sequence: CDR1 SGHDN, CDR2 FVKESK. Trimming removed 1 base at V and 3 bases at J, with 13 bases between. This CDR3 has 15 residues. CDR3 nucleotide sequence: TGTGCCAGCAGCCAAGTTGGGGGGAGAAACTACGAGCAGTACTTC. This sequence encodes CASSQVGGRNYEQYF.

The chain links TRBV6-5 to TRBJ1-6, with D perhaps matching TRBD1 (5 bases). The CDR3 has 15 amino acids. From germline, CDR1 is MNHEY and CDR2 SVGAGI. V was trimmed by 8 bases and J by 10 bases, leaving 21 bases between them. This CDR3 is CASASSSGAGSPLHF. The CDR3 coding sequence is TGTGCCAGCGCCTCCTCGAGTGGGGCAGGATCACCCCTCCACTTT.

The chain combines TRBV5-1 with TRBJ2-1; D may be TRBD2 (6 bases). This CDR3 region has 15 residues. Germline CDR1 reads SGHRS; CDR2 reads YFSETQ. The V gene lost 2 bases and the J gene lost 9 bases, with 18 bases spanning the gap. The CDR3 loop reads CASSFVTRGAGEQFF. For the CDR3, the DNA is TGCGCCAGCAGCTTCGTGACTAGGGGAGCGGGTGAGCAGTTCTTC.

V is TRBV7-8 and J is TRBJ2-3, with 8 bases that match TRBD1. Germline V gives CDR1 SGHVS, CDR2 FQNEAQ. This CDR3 comprises 14 residues. V shed 1 base and J 7 bases; nucleotides not matched to a gene: 4. The CDR3 spells CASSLGDRSNTQYF. In nucleotides, the CDR3 is TGTGCCAGCAGCTTAGGGGACAGGTCAAATACGCAGTATTTT.

The chain carries TRBV15 and TRBJ2-3; D ambiguous. Germline values: CDR1 LNHNV, CDR2 YYDKDF (reference sequence). This CDR3 is 15 amino acids long. The V end was cut by 0 bases, the J end by 2 bases, with 9 bases between. The CDR3: CATSRDRGDTDTQYF. The CDR3 DNA follows: TGTGCCACCAGCAGAGATAGAGGAGACACAGATACGCAGTATTTT.

CDR3 residues: CASSQDRPNYGYTF. As DNA, the CDR3 is TGTGCCAGCAGCCAGGACAGGCCTAACTATGGCTACACCTTC. V gene TRBV5-4 combines with J gene TRBJ1-2, with 7 nucleotides matching TRBD1. The CDR3 is 14 amino acids. CDR1 is SGHNT and CDR2 is YYREEE in the germline V gene (reference sequence). V lost 4 bases and J lost 0; bases outside the gene matches: 3.

The V gene is TRBV7-2, the J gene TRBJ2-7; a possible D gene is TRBD1 (6 bases). Between the trimmed V and J ends, which lost 5 bases and 3 bases, there was a span of 26 bases. In germline, CDR1 is SGHTA, CDR2 FQGNSA. The CDR3 extends over 18 amino acids. The CDR3 coding sequence is TGTGCCAGCAGCCCTAACGGTAGGCAGGGGCGAAAGGTCTACGAGCAGTACTTC. Protein product: CASSPNGRQGRKVYEQYF.

CDR3 in DNA: TGTGCCAGCAGTTCGCTGGACAAGGGCTATAATCAGCCCCAGCATTTT. Its translation: CASSSLDKGYNQPQHF. This chain uses TRBV6-6 with TRBJ1-5, with D possibly matching TRBD1 (5 bases). Trimming took 4 bases from V and 4 from J, leaving 17 bases between them. The CDR3 loop spans 16 amino acids. The germline gives CDR1 MNHNY, CDR2 SVGAGI (reference sequence).

The rearrangement links TRBV4-2 to TRBJ1-5, with 8 bases identical to TRBD1. V was clipped by 0 bases and J by 2 bases; unmatched bases: 12. Germline CDR1 and CDR2: LGHNA and YNFKEQ. The CDR3 is 19 residues long. The CDR3 sequence is CASSQDSQGGGGGNQPQHF. CDR3 DNA: TGTGCCAGCAGCCAAGATTCACAGGGGGGGGGTGGCGGCAATCAGCCCCAGCATTTT.

The chain has TRBV7-2 and TRBJ2-3; tentative D call: TRBD2 (5 bases). This CDR3 region has 15 residues. The V gene's germline CDR1 is SGHTA and CDR2 FQGNSA. The germline V and J ends were trimmed by 5 bases and 1 base, with 13 bases remaining between them. Here the CDR3 reads CASSQTGVGTDTQYF. CDR3 nucleotide sequence: TGTGCCAGCAGCCAAACCGGGGTAGGCACAGATACGCAGTATTTT. The complete variable domain, with remaining parts taken from reference TRBV7-2 and TRBJ2-3, reads GAGVSQSPSNKVTEKGKDVELRCDPISGHTALYWYRQSLGQGLEFLIYFQGNSAPDKSGLPSDRFSAERTGGSVSTLTIQRTQQEDSAVYLCASSQTGVGTDTQYFGPGTRLTVL.

V and J are TRBV27 and TRBJ1-1, with D maybe TRBD1 (6 bases). Looked up from germline, CDR1 is MNHEY and CDR2 is SMNVEV (reference sequence). The ends were cut back, 6 bases at V and 4 bases at J, with 12 bases in the middle. This CDR3 region has 13 residues. The CDR3: CASRTQGFTEAFF. The CDR3 bases are TGTGCCAGCAGAACTCAGGGGTTCACTGAAGCTTTCTTT.